The 11 T cell receptor beta chains given below trace back to one sample, sequenced in a study of T-cell reconstitution after alpha-beta-depleted transplantation in children. This sample's TCRbeta library carried unique molecular identifier barcodes. MiXCR, applied by TCRdb to the PCR reads, yields one record per CDR3 protein. Among 450,000 to 700,000 distinct CDR3 sequences, 27% were seen once, and the ten largest hold about a third. Material: PBMCs, obtained before TCRalphabeta/CD19-depleted stem cell transplant. All receptors derive from a boy in the first two years of life with Wiskott-Aldrich syndrome, due to receive a stem cell transplant.

This clonotype was picked up a small number of times. J is TRBJ1-4 and V is TRBV20-1, with D possibly being TRBD1 (5 bases). V dropped 3 bases and J dropped 8 bases, with 10 bases sitting between them. CDR1 and CDR2 from the germline V gene are DFQATT and SNEGSKA (reference sequence). The CDR3 consists of 12 residues. CDR3 nucleotides: TGCAGTGCTAGCCCAGGGCGGGAAAAACTGTTTTTT. It is translated as CSASPGREKLFF.

The chain employs TRBV29-1 and TRBJ2-7, with D tentatively TRBD1 or TRBD2 (5 bases each). Looked up from germline, CDR1 is SQVTM and CDR2 is ANQGSEA. V lost 1 base, J lost 1 base, and 17 bases lay in between. This CDR3 is built from 16 residues. The chain's CDR3 is CSVEGPLGETSYEQYF. In DNA form, the CDR3 reads TGCAGCGTTGAAGGTCCCCTGGGGGAGACTTCCTACGAGCAGTACTTC.

The rearrangement uses TRBV5-1 and TRBJ2-3, with 8 positions matching TRBD2. The germline V gene encodes CDR1 SGHRS and CDR2 YFSETQ. Losses at the gene ends were 4 bases for V and 2 bases for J; bases not matched to a gene: 9. The CDR3 runs 16 residues. The DNA of the CDR3 is TGCGCCAGCAGCCTAGTAGCGGGGACATACACAGATACGCAGTATTTT. Translating gives CASSLVAGTYTDTQYF.

This clonotype was counted between two and nine times. V is TRBV10-1 and J is TRBJ2-5; TRBD1 matches 8 bases. The ends lost 6 bases at V and 4 bases at J; junction bases unmatched: 7. This CDR3 contains 14 residues. Germline lookup yields CDR1 WNHNN and CDR2 SYGVQD (reference sequence). The CDR3 loop is CASSDKQGGETQYF. In DNA form, the CDR3 reads TGCGCCAGCAGCGACAAACAGGGGGGAGAGACCCAGTACTTC.

This clonotype was counted between two and nine times. The rearrangement links TRBV15 to TRBJ1-2, with a weak D call TRBD1 (6 bases). CDR1 LNHNV and CDR2 YYDKDF come from the germline V gene (reference sequence). This CDR3 spans 17 amino acids. V lost 0 bases and J 3 bases, leaving 17 bases between the germline ends. The CDR3 DNA is TGTGCCACCAGCAGAGATTCCGGGGGCGTTTTCTACTATGGCTACACCTTC. Translation gives CATSRDSGGVFYYGYTF.

This clonotype has a handful of counts. The chain combines TRBV5-1 with TRBJ2-1; D not resolved. The CDR3 has 13 residues. Trimming took 6 bases from V and 4 from J, leaving 11 bases between them. CDR1 and CDR2 (germline): SGHRS, YFSETQ. CDR3 DNA: TGCGCCAGCAACCGAGACCCGTACAATGAGCAGTTCTTC. This sequence encodes CASNRDPYNEQFF.

The chain combines TRBV18 with TRBJ2-3; 9 bases line up with TRBD2. J lost 2 bases, V lost 1 base, and 16 bases had no gene match. Germline loops: CDR1 KGHSH, CDR2 LQKENI. This CDR3 has 20 amino acids. CDR3 bases: TGTGCCAGCTCACCACTCAGCGGGAGGCCCAACCTCATAATCACAGATACGCAGTATTTT. It codes for CASSPLSGRPNLIITDTQYF.

This clonotype was seen a few times. The chain has TRBV11-2 and TRBJ2-1, with D maybe TRBD2 (5 bases). V lost 7 bases to trimming and J lost 7 bases, with 23 bases between them. In germline, CDR1 is SGHAT, CDR2 FQNNGV. The CDR3 is made up of 16 amino acids. The CDR3 here is CASTSLVWELGNEQFF. The CDR3 coding sequence is TGTGCCAGCACCTCGCTTGTGTGGGAGTTAGGAAATGAGCAGTTCTTC. Full variable domain (rest looked up from reference TRBV11-2 and TRBJ2-1): EAGVAQSPRYKIIEKRQSVAFWCNPISGHATLYWYQQILGQGPKLLIQFQNNGVVDDSQLPKDRFSAERLKGVDSTLKIQPAKLEDSAVYLCASTSLVWELGNEQFFGPGTRLTVL.

The table lists this clonotype with a few counts. The chain is built from TRBV20-1 and TRBJ2-2; no definite D call. CDR1 DFQATT and CDR2 SNEGSKA come from the germline V gene (reference sequence). CDR3 length: 12 residues. V shed 5 bases and J shed 5 bases, with 9 bases lying between them. DNA of the CDR3: TGCAGTGCTCGGAGTACGACCGGGGAGCTGTTTTTT. Its translation: CSARSTTGELFF.

The chain combines TRBV5-1 with TRBJ2-1; TRBD1 matches at 9 bases. V lost 0 bases to trimming and J lost 1 base; unmatched junction nucleotides: 2. Per the germline V gene, CDR1 is SGHRS and CDR2 is YFSETQ. The CDR3 loop spans 16 amino acids. The CDR3 region is CASSLGQGGSYNEQFF. In DNA, the CDR3 is TGCGCCAGCAGCTTGGGACAGGGGGGGTCCTACAATGAGCAGTTCTTC. Full variable domain (remainder filled in from reference TRBV5-1 and TRBJ2-1): KAGVTQTPRYLIKTRGQQVTLSCSPISGHRSVSWYQQTPGQGLQFLFEYFSETQRNKGNFPGRFSGRQFSNSRSEMNVSTLELGDSALYLCASSLGQGGSYNEQFFGPGTRLTVL.

A few counts support this clonotype. The genes are TRBV7-9 and TRBJ1-4; tentative D call: TRBD1 (6 bases). Germline V gives CDR1 SEHNR, CDR2 FQNEAQ (reference sequence). V lost 4 bases and J 4 bases, leaving 13 bases between the germline ends. The CDR3 totals 15 residues. The CDR3 coding sequence is TGTGCCAGCAGCTCGGGCAGGGGACGTAATGAAAAACTGTTTTTT. Its protein is CASSSGRGRNEKLFF.